This record looks at one TCR beta chain sequence and its context. The record originates from a study of blood T cell repertoires in COVID-19. Study-level background: T cells, B-cell-depleted T cells, or PBMCs provided the cDNA or gDNA that served as material.

V dropped 5 bases and J dropped 2; count of bases not matched to a gene: 9. CDR3 size: 15 residues. Germline CDR1 LNHDA, CDR2 SQIVND (reference sequence). Original data processing: How many nucleated cells were present was estimated from reference gene primer amplification. Clones were read by immunoSEQ multiplex PCR, and TCRdb kept only the in-frame ones, dropping some. That table furnishes V, J and clone size, whereas the DNA furnished D and trimming. Of roughly 200,000 clones in the sample, roughly 94% were seen once. Sequencing was performed on peripheral blood. The chain joins TRBV19 to TRBJ2-7, with 7 bases matching TRBD1. The receptor was derived from a man younger than 40 with COVID-19, enrolled during active disease. CDR3 protein: CASSQQGLFTYEQYF. CDR3 sequence (DNA): TGTGCCAGTAGTCAACAGGGGCTATTCACCTACGAGCAGTACTTC.